Following are 27 T cell receptor beta chains from one sample sequenced in a study of cytomegalovirus exposure and HLA in healthy donors. Primers included in the PCR were 60 Vbeta and 13 Jbeta primers. The data were produced by immunoSEQ multiplex PCR, yet TCRdb's version contains in-frame clones alone and is incomplete. The sample consists of 100,000 to 150,000 clones, approximately 79% of them appearing once. Material for sequencing was PBMCs. These TCRs come from a man aged 25-40 years in good health and CMV-seronegative.

The CDR3 bases are TGTGCCAGTCGCCGAACTATCAAACCAAAGGGGCTAACCTACGAGCAGTACTTC. Its translation is CASRRTIKPKGLTYEQYF. This chain joins TRBV21-1 and TRBJ2-7; no DNA check was done on the table's D call, TRBD1. TRBV21-1 represents a pseudogene. This CDR3 is 18 amino acids long.

The chain carries TRBV27 and TRBJ2-2, with 10 bases that match TRBD2. After removal of 2 bases from V and 2 bases from J, the junction contained 2 bases not matched to a gene. CDR3 length equals 16 residues. Germline CDR1 reads MNHEY; CDR2 reads SMNVEV (reference sequence). CDR3 coding DNA: TGTGCCAGCAGTTTACTAGCGGGGGTTAACACCGGGGAGCTGTTTTTT. Its protein product is CASSLLAGVNTGELFF.

The chain employs TRBV2 and TRBJ1-4; no reliable D call. The CDR3 runs 11 residues. V dropped 4 bases and J dropped 8 bases, with 5 bases sitting between them. Germline loops: CDR1 SNHLY, CDR2 FYNNEI. The CDR3, as DNA: TGTGCCAGCAGTGTTATCGAAAAACTGTTTTTT. Translation gives CASSVIEKLFF.

This rearrangement joins TRBV28 to TRBJ2-1; 7 bases agree with TRBD2. J gave up 5 bases and V 2 bases, and 6 bases lay outside the gene matches. Germline lookup yields CDR1 MDHEN and CDR2 SYDVKM. CDR3 length equals 15 residues. CDR3 protein: CASSLGGGTNNEQFF. CDR3 DNA: TGTGCCAGCAGTTTAGGTGGGGGGACTAACAATGAGCAGTTCTTC.

In this sample, this clone turned up once. This chain links TRBV11-2 with TRBJ2-7; 9 bases match TRBD1. The V gene's germline CDR1 is SGHAT and CDR2 FQNNGV. This CDR3 is built from 16 residues. Trimming took 0 bases from V and 1 from J; bases not matched to a gene: 4. The CDR3 here is CASSLDPGTGSYEQYF. DNA for the CDR3: TGTGCCAGCAGCTTAGATCCCGGGACAGGGTCCTACGAGCAGTACTTC.

The chain combines TRBV13 with TRBJ2-7; tentatively, D is TRBD1 (6 bases). V gave up 4 bases and J gave up 3 bases, with 13 bases separating them. The CDR3 spans 14 residues. The V gene's germline CDR1 is PRHDT and CDR2 FYEKMQ (reference sequence). As DNA, the CDR3 is TGTGCCAGCAGCTCCTCAGGGGAAATCTACGAGCAGTACTTC. The encoded protein is CASSSSGEIYEQYF.

The chain couples TRBV4-3 to TRBJ1-1; D unclear. CDR1 and CDR2 (germline): LGHNA, YSLEER. Trimming left V 0 bases short and J 2 bases short, with 10 bases between. This CDR3 is 15 amino acids long. CDR3 sequence reads: CASSQDEATNTEAFF. CDR3 nucleotides: TGCGCCAGCAGCCAAGATGAGGCAACCAACACTGAAGCTTTCTTT.

The chain links TRBV5-8 to TRBJ1-1; D is perhaps TRBD1 (5 bases). The V and J ends lost 2 bases and 0 bases respectively, with 17 bases between them. Germline lookup yields CDR1 SGHTS and CDR2 YDEGEE. The CDR3 loop spans 17 amino acids. The CDR3, as DNA: TGTGCCAGCAGCTTCGACGTCCCAGGGCCAATGAACACTGAAGCTTTCTTT. The encoded protein is CASSFDVPGPMNTEAFF. Together with reference TRBV5-8 and TRBJ1-1, the CDR3 gives the full variable domain: EAGVTQSPTHLIKTRGQQATLRCSPISGHTSVYWYQQALGLGLQFLLWYDEGEERNRGNFPPRFSGRQFPNYSSELNVNALELEDSALYLCASSFDVPGPMNTEAFFGQGTRLTVV.

The gene calls are TRBV7-9 and TRBJ2-5; 12 nucleotides align to TRBD1. The V gene's germline CDR1 is SEHNR and CDR2 FQNEAQ (reference sequence). This CDR3 is 19 amino acids long. Unmatched junction bases numbered 14, after V lost 4 bases and J lost 2 bases. The DNA of the CDR3 is TGTGCCAGCAGCTCGTCCCGGGACAGGGGGCGAGTTTTTCAAGAGACCCAGTACTTC. This gives the protein CASSSSRDRGRVFQETQYF.

The CDR3 DNA follows: TGTGCCATCAGCGGGGGGGCCGACAATGAGCAGTTCTTC. This encodes CAISGGADNEQFF. The chain recombines TRBV10-3 with TRBJ2-1; 8 bases are shared with TRBD2. This CDR3 region has 13 residues. Germline V gene lookup returns CDR1 ENHRY and CDR2 SYGVKD. V trimming: 6 bases; J trimming: 5 bases; junction bases outside the gene matches: 3.

In this sample, this clone turned up once. This chain connects TRBV2 to TRBJ2-5, with TRBD2 identical over 9 bases. There are 14 residues in the CDR3. Germline CDR1 reads SNHLY; CDR2 reads FYNNEI. The V segment lost 6 bases and the J segment 5 bases; nucleotides outside the gene matches: 7. Here the CDR3 DNA reads TGTGCCAGCAGGGGCGGGGGGGCGTCGGAGACCCAGTACTTC. Amino acids: CASRGGGASETQYF. The full variable domain, completed using reference TRBV2 and TRBJ2-5, is EPEVTQTPSHQVTQMGQEVILRCVPISNHLYFYWYRQILGQKVEFLVSFYNNEISEKSEIFDDQFSVERPDGSNFTLKIRSTKLEDSAMYFCASRGGGASETQYFGPGTRLLVL.

The chain has TRBV30 and TRBJ1-2, with D perhaps matching TRBD1 (6 bases). Trimming took 0 bases from V and 8 from J, leaving 16 bases between them. The CDR3 consists of 14 residues. CDR1 is GTSNPN, CDR2 SVGIG, per germline (reference sequence). This CDR3 reads CAWSVPQGGTGYTF. CDR3 bases: TGTGCCTGGAGTGTACCACAGGGAGGGACCGGCTACACCTTC.

This rearrangement joins TRBV4-1 to TRBJ1-5; TRBD1 matches 7 bases. The CDR3 covers 18 residues. The germline V gene has CDR1 MGHRA and CDR2 YSYEKL. J lost 0 bases, V lost 4 bases, and 12 bases had no gene match. The DNA of the CDR3 is TGCGCCAGCAGCCCTGATCTGGTAACAGGGGATAGCAATCAGCCCCAGCATTTT. This sequence encodes CASSPDLVTGDSNQPQHF.

This clone has just a few counts. The V and J genes are TRBV6-1 and TRBJ1-2; TRBD1 matches 8 bases. The J segment lost 3 bases and the V segment lost 6 bases, leaving 3 bases of the junction unmatched. The CDR3 contains 13 residues. Germline V gene data show CDR1 as MNHNS and CDR2 as SASEGT. The CDR3 region is CASSRGQDYGYTF. The CDR3 DNA follows: TGTGCCAGCAGCAGGGGGCAAGACTATGGCTACACCTTC.

The V and J genes are TRBV28 and TRBJ1-2, with TRBD1 matching 10 bases. Germline V gene lookup returns CDR1 MDHEN and CDR2 SYDVKM. The CDR3 has 15 amino acids. V lost 5 bases to trimming and J lost 6 bases; unmatched junction nucleotides: 9. In nucleotides, the CDR3 is TGTGCCAGCAGTCCCGGACAGGGGGGAGTGGATGGCTACACCTTC. Encoded protein: CASSPGQGGVDGYTF.

This clone was found a few times. The chain links TRBV4-2 to TRBJ2-3; weak D call: TRBD1 (5 bases). V lost 1 base to trimming and J lost 5 bases, with 13 bases between them. The CDR3 sequence is 15 residues long. Germline V lookup: CDR1 LGHNA, CDR2 YNFKEQ. Here the CDR3 DNA reads TGTGCCAGCAGCCAAGCCGTGGGGCCGGGAGATACGCAGTATTTT. Its protein product is CASSQAVGPGDTQYF.

The rearrangement links TRBV25-1 to TRBJ1-2; no clear D gene. There are 17 residues in the CDR3. The germline V and J ends were trimmed by 4 bases and 0 bases, with 18 bases remaining between them. Germline loops: CDR1 MGHDK, CDR2 SYGVNS. As DNA, the CDR3 is TGTGCCAGCAGTGGGACGGAGGATTTGGGGACTAACTATGGCTACACCTTC. Protein: CASSGTEDLGTNYGYTF.

This clone was counted between two and nine times. The chain couples TRBV28 to TRBJ1-2; maybe TRBD1 (5 bases). Trimming left V 6 bases short and J 4 bases short, with 21 bases between. Germline CDR1 and CDR2: MDHEN and SYDVKM. The length of the CDR3 is 16 residues. The CDR3 loop reads CASRPGRGPNTYGYTF. CDR3 bases: TGTGCCAGCAGGCCGGGGAGGGGCCCCAATACCTATGGCTACACCTTC.

This clone is a singleton in its sample. The chain employs TRBV4-3 and TRBJ2-3, with D possibly being TRBD1 (6 bases). V dropped 1 base and J dropped 2 bases, with 13 bases sitting between them. CDR1 is LGHNA, CDR2 YSLEER, per germline. This CDR3 is 16 amino acids long. The CDR3 DNA follows: TGCGCCAGCAGCCAAGGGGGGCCAGGCCTCACAGATACGCAGTATTTT. Its protein is CASSQGGPGLTDTQYF.

The CDR3 protein is CAIETTGGETQYF. CDR3 bases: TGTGCCATCGAGACCACGGGGGGCGAGACCCAGTACTTC. The chain employs TRBV6-1 and TRBJ2-5; TRBD2 might be the D (7 bases). V was trimmed by 10 bases and J by 5 bases, leaving 17 bases between them. The CDR3 is 13 amino acids. The germline CDR1 and CDR2 sequences are MNHNS and SASEGT.

This clone has just one count. The V and J genes are TRBV6-4 and TRBJ1-5, with 8 bases matching TRBD1. The germline V gene has CDR1 MRHNA and CDR2 SNTAGT. The CDR3 has 15 amino acids. Trimming removed 8 bases from V and 3 bases from J; junction bases left unmatched: 9. For the CDR3, the DNA is TGTGCCAGCCTCCCCCCGGACAGGGCCAATCAGCCCCAGCATTTT. As protein: CASLPPDRANQPQHF.

The CDR3 spells CASSLGPNRGHEQYF. The CDR3 DNA reads as TGCGCCAGCAGCTTGGGTCCAAACAGGGGCCACGAGCAGTACTTC. V and J are TRBV5-1 and TRBJ2-7; 7 bases fit TRBD1. CDR3 size: 15 residues. CDR1 and CDR2 from the germline V gene are SGHRS and YFSETQ. Trimming removed 0 bases from V and 5 bases from J; junction bases left unmatched: 8.

The gene calls are TRBV14 and TRBJ2-6, with no clear D. V dropped 3 bases and J dropped 2 bases, with 2 bases sitting between them. From germline, CDR1 is SGHDN and CDR2 FVKESK. The CDR3 consists of 13 residues. The CDR3 loop reads CASSHAGANVLTF. The DNA of the CDR3 is TGTGCCAGCAGCCACGCTGGGGCCAACGTCCTGACTTTC.

V gene TRBV7-2 combines with J gene TRBJ2-7; the D gene is possibly TRBD2 (5 bases). Germline V gene data show CDR1 as SGHTA and CDR2 as FQGNSA. V was pared by 2 bases and J by 3 bases, with 14 bases between. The CDR3 spans 15 residues. The CDR3 nucleotides read TGTGCCAGCAGCTTACTTCCGGGAAGGAACTACGAGCAGTACTTC. Translating it yields CASSLLPGRNYEQYF.

This clone occurred once. V usage is TRBV10-1 and J usage is TRBJ2-5; tentative D call: TRBD2 (6 bases). V was shortened by 2 bases and J by 4 bases, with 8 bases between the two germline ends. From germline, CDR1 is WNHNN and CDR2 SYGVQD (reference sequence). The CDR3 consists of 13 residues. Here the CDR3 reads CASSEDGRETQYF. Here the CDR3 DNA reads TGCGCCAGCAGTGAGGACGGGAGAGAGACCCAGTACTTC.

The V call is TRBV21-1, the J call TRBJ2-7; the D call of TRBD2 is as the table states it, not checked on the DNA. TRBV21-1 constitutes a pseudogene. CDR3 size: 16 residues. For the CDR3, the DNA is TGTGCCAGCAGTCTTCCGGGACTAGGGAGGCCCTACGAGCAGTACTTC. This encodes CASSLPGLGRPYEQYF.

This clone was detected a few times. The chain is built from TRBV9 and TRBJ2-7; TRBD1 agrees at 9 bases. The germline CDR1 and CDR2 sequences are SGDLS and YYNGEE. With 0 bases clipped from V and 6 bases from J, the junction kept 7 bases outside the gene matches. This CDR3 spans 15 amino acids. DNA of the CDR3: TGTGCCAGCAGCGTAGGCAGACAGGGGGTCGGCGAGCAGTACTTC. Translated: CASSVGRQGVGEQYF.